These T cell receptor beta chains were read from a single sample in a study of CD4 T cells in relation to SARS-CoV-2 and coronaviruses. Libraries were prepared by immunoSEQ multiplex PCR; TCRdb keeps only in-frame clonotypes and omits some of them. The data show 55,000 to 75,000 clones, 75% to 90% seen once. Sequencing was performed on memory CD4+ T cells from PBMCs. These TCRs come from a human donor in good health. Each CDR3 is given with its conserved first and last residue. The order of the fields is V gene, J gene, clone size, D gene, CDR3 DNA, CDR3 protein. The D gene is left open where the match is weak. Expanded clones are given a class, and other clones once, few, many or no size at all.

v_call: TRBV7-2; j_call: TRBJ2-1; clone_size: NA; d_call: NA; cdr3_nt: TGTGCCAGCAGCCCCCGAGGTCTCTACAATGAGCAGTTCTTC; cdr3_aa: CASSPRGLYNEQFF
v_call: TRBV9; j_call: TRBJ1-1; clone_size: NA; d_call: NA; cdr3_nt: TGTGCCAGCAGCGTAGATGAGGACACGAACACTGAAGCTTTCTTT; cdr3_aa: CASSVDEDTNTEAFF
v_call: TRBV18; j_call: TRBJ2-5; clone_size: NA; d_call: NA; cdr3_nt: TGTGCCAGCTCACCGCTGGGGCGGAAGATTGAGACCCAGTACTTC; cdr3_aa: CASSPLGRKIETQYF
v_call: TRBV6-5; j_call: TRBJ1-2; clone_size: NA; d_call: TRBD1; cdr3_nt: TGTGCCAGCAGCCCCCGCGGGACAGGGGTCGGCTACACCTTC; cdr3_aa: CASSPRGTGVGYTF
v_call: TRBV3-1/TRBV3-2; j_call: TRBJ2-7; clone_size: NA; d_call: NA; cdr3_nt: TGTGCCAGCAGCCCCCGAGAGGTTTACGAGCAGTACTTC; cdr3_aa: CASSPREVYEQYF
v_call: TRBV4-1; j_call: TRBJ1-4; clone_size: NA; d_call: NA; cdr3_nt: TGCGCCAGCAGCTTATACGGGGGGGATCGGGTCTGGGAAAAACTGTTTTTT; cdr3_aa: CASSLYGGDRVWEKLFF
v_call: TRBV4-3; j_call: TRBJ2-7; clone_size: NA; d_call: NA; cdr3_nt: TGCGCCAGCAGCCAAGGGGTAATCACCTCCTACGAGCAGTACTTC; cdr3_aa: CASSQGVITSYEQYF
v_call: TRBV4-1; j_call: TRBJ2-5; clone_size: NA; d_call: NA; cdr3_nt: TGCGCCAGCAGCCAAGATGGAGGGACTTGGGAAGGAGAGACCCAGTACTTC; cdr3_aa: CASSQDGGTWEGETQYF
v_call: TRBV21-1; j_call: TRBJ2-3; clone_size: NA; d_call: NA; cdr3_nt: TGTGCCAGCAGCAAAGGGGGGGACAGGGGCACAGATACGCAGTATTTT; cdr3_aa: CASSKGGDRGTDTQYF
v_call: TRBV5-1; j_call: TRBJ1-2; clone_size: NA; d_call: NA; cdr3_nt: TGCGCCAGCAGTGGAACGGGGGTCTGGGGCTACACCTTC; cdr3_aa: CASSGTGVWGYTF
v_call: TRBV18; j_call: TRBJ2-1; clone_size: NA; d_call: NA; cdr3_nt: TGTGCCAGCTCACCAGGCATCACTGAGCAGTTCTTC; cdr3_aa: CASSPGITEQFF
v_call: TRBV9; j_call: TRBJ2-1; clone_size: NA; d_call: NA; cdr3_nt: TGTGCCAGCAGCGGAGTAGGCGAACTAGGCAATGAGCAGTTCTTC; cdr3_aa: CASSGVGELGNEQFF
v_call: TRBV9; j_call: TRBJ2-2; clone_size: NA; d_call: NA; cdr3_nt: TGTGCCAGCAGCTTCACCGGGACACCGACCGGCGGGGAGCTGTTTTTT; cdr3_aa: CASSFTGTPTGGELFF
v_call: TRBV27; j_call: TRBJ1-4; clone_size: NA; d_call: TRBD1; cdr3_nt: TGTGCCAGCAGACCGGGACAGGGGGTCTTAGTTCGCGAAAAACTGTTTTTT; cdr3_aa: CASRPGQGVLVREKLFF
v_call: TRBV11-1; j_call: TRBJ2-3; clone_size: NA; d_call: TRBD2; cdr3_nt: TGTGCCAGCAGCTTAGTAGCGGGGGGACTCACAGATACGCAGTATTTT; cdr3_aa: CASSLVAGGLTDTQYF
v_call: TRBV5-1; j_call: TRBJ2-3; clone_size: NA; d_call: NA; cdr3_nt: TGCGCCAGCAGAATAGCGGCATCTAGCACAGATACGCAGTATTTT; cdr3_aa: CASRIAASSTDTQYF
v_call: TRBV4-1; j_call: TRBJ2-2; clone_size: few; d_call: NA; cdr3_nt: TGCGCCAGCAGCCAAGTGGGGCTGGGACTTTCTTCTCGCGGGGAGCTGTTTTTT; cdr3_aa: CASSQVGLGLSSRGELFF
v_call: TRBV2; j_call: TRBJ2-5; clone_size: NA; d_call: TRBD2; cdr3_nt: TGTGCCAGCAGTGACGCTAGCGGGGGGGAGACCCAGTACTTC; cdr3_aa: CASSDASGGETQYF
v_call: TRBV28; j_call: TRBJ2-7; clone_size: NA; d_call: NA; cdr3_nt: TGTGCCAGCAGTTTTGGAGGGTTCCTCTACGAGCAGTACTTC; cdr3_aa: CASSFGGFLYEQYF
v_call: TRBV19; j_call: TRBJ2-3; clone_size: once; d_call: NA; cdr3_nt: TGTGCCAGTAGTACGACGGCTAGCACAGATACGCAGTATTTT; cdr3_aa: CASSTTASTDTQYF
v_call: TRBV15; j_call: TRBJ1-1; clone_size: NA; d_call: NA; cdr3_nt: TGTGCCACCAGCGGCCCGGGGACGGCTAACACTGAAGCTTTCTTT; cdr3_aa: CATSGPGTANTEAFF
v_call: TRBV7-2; j_call: TRBJ2-5; clone_size: NA; d_call: NA; cdr3_nt: TGTGCCAGCAGTAGAGGGGGGGCAGGCGAGACCCAGTACTTC; cdr3_aa: CASSRGGAGETQYF
v_call: TRBV4-3; j_call: TRBJ2-1; clone_size: NA; d_call: TRBD1; cdr3_nt: TGCGCCAGCAGCCAAGATTGGGTGGACAGGGGGCTCTACAATGAGCAGTTCTTC; cdr3_aa: CASSQDWVDRGLYNEQFF
v_call: TRBV7-8; j_call: TRBJ1-2; clone_size: NA; d_call: TRBD1; cdr3_nt: TGTGCCAGCAGCGCACGGGACAGCTATACCCATGGCTACACCTTC; cdr3_aa: CASSARDSYTHGYTF
v_call: TRBV28; j_call: TRBJ2-1; clone_size: NA; d_call: TRBD1; cdr3_nt: TGTGCCAGCATCAACCGTGGACAGGGGGCGGGAAATGAGCAGTTCTTC; cdr3_aa: CASINRGQGAGNEQFF
v_call: TRBV10-3; j_call: TRBJ2-7; clone_size: NA; d_call: TRBD2; cdr3_nt: TGTGCCATCGGGGAGGGACTAGGGTTTTACGAGCAGTACTTC; cdr3_aa: CAIGEGLGFYEQYF
v_call: TRBV3-1/TRBV3-2; j_call: TRBJ2-5; clone_size: NA; d_call: TRBD2; cdr3_nt: TGTGCCAGCAGCCCTGGACTAGCGGGAGAGACCCAGTACTTC; cdr3_aa: CASSPGLAGETQYF
v_call: TRBV6-2/TRBV6-3; j_call: TRBJ1-4; clone_size: NA; d_call: NA; cdr3_nt: TGTGCCAGCAGCCCGCAGGGAGAAAAACTGTTTTTT; cdr3_aa: CASSPQGEKLFF
v_call: TRBV7-3; j_call: TRBJ1-1; clone_size: NA; d_call: NA; cdr3_nt: TGTGCCAGCAGCTTAATGGGGGGGGGAGTGACTGAAGCTTTCTTT; cdr3_aa: CASSLMGGGVTEAFF
v_call: TRBV10-3; j_call: TRBJ2-1; clone_size: NA; d_call: NA; cdr3_nt: TGTGCCATCAGTGGAGGAAGTTGGGCCAGGTTGGAGCAGTTCTTC; cdr3_aa: CAISGGSWARLEQFF
v_call: TRBV5-1; j_call: TRBJ2-2; clone_size: NA; d_call: NA; cdr3_nt: TGCGCCAGCAGCTTGCGAGAAGAGAACACCGGGGAGCTGTTTTTT; cdr3_aa: CASSLREENTGELFF
v_call: TRBV10-3; j_call: TRBJ2-1; clone_size: NA; d_call: TRBD2; cdr3_nt: TGTGCCATCAGTGGAGGACTAGCGGGAGGAAGCTCCTACAATGAGCAGTTCTTC; cdr3_aa: CAISGGLAGGSSYNEQFF
v_call: TRBV30; j_call: TRBJ1-1; clone_size: NA; d_call: NA; cdr3_nt: TGTGCCTGGACAAGGGGGACACGGGGCACTGAAGCTTTCTTT; cdr3_aa: CAWTRGTRGTEAFF
v_call: TRBV6-5; j_call: TRBJ2-7; clone_size: few; d_call: TRBD1; cdr3_nt: TGTGCCAGCGCCCGGGCCGGGACAGGCTACTACGAGCAGTACTTC; cdr3_aa: CASARAGTGYYEQYF
v_call: TRBV27; j_call: TRBJ2-1; clone_size: NA; d_call: TRBD2; cdr3_nt: TGTGCCAGCAGATTTAGTGGTAGCGGGGTCACCTACAATGAGCAGTTCTTC; cdr3_aa: CASRFSGSGVTYNEQFF
v_call: TRBV10-3; j_call: TRBJ1-2; clone_size: NA; d_call: NA; cdr3_nt: TGTGCCATCAGTGAGTCACGCTCCGGGACGGGATATGGCTACACCTTC; cdr3_aa: CAISESRSGTGYGYTF
v_call: TRBV19; j_call: TRBJ2-3; clone_size: NA; d_call: NA; cdr3_nt: TGTGCCAGTAGTATAGGGCTTACAGATACGCAGTATTTT; cdr3_aa: CASSIGLTDTQYF
v_call: TRBV11-2; j_call: TRBJ2-1; clone_size: NA; d_call: NA; cdr3_nt: TGTGCCAGCAGCTTAGCGGGCCTGACGGATGAGCAGTTCTTC; cdr3_aa: CASSLAGLTDEQFF
v_call: TRBV6-6; j_call: TRBJ1-1; clone_size: NA; d_call: NA; cdr3_nt: TGTGCCAGCAGGGGAGAGTACACTGAAGCTTTCTTT; cdr3_aa: CASRGEYTEAFF
v_call: TRBV10-3; j_call: TRBJ1-2; clone_size: NA; d_call: NA; cdr3_nt: TGTGCCATCAGAGGGACCGGGTTATATGGCTACACCTTC; cdr3_aa: CAIRGTGLYGYTF
v_call: TRBV6-5; j_call: TRBJ1-2; clone_size: NA; d_call: NA; cdr3_nt: TGTGCCACCACGGGAGGGGAAAACTATGGCTACACCTTC; cdr3_aa: CATTGGENYGYTF